The T cell receptor beta chain under discussion was sequenced for a study of blood T cells in healthy people across ages. Overall study results and limits: In older individuals, TCR beta diversity per million T cells was lower, falling roughly linearly with age. CMV status of donors was not determined, possibly confounding expanded clonotype changes.

This CDR3 has 13 residues. Germline V gene lookup returns CDR1 KGHSH and CDR2 LQKENI. As regards this clonotype: Its target is unknown. At one end the junction does not follow the germline gene, possibly because of a read error.

Together with a sample-barcoded 5' primer, a J-beta primer mix was included in a second PCR lasting about 7 to 11 cycles. TCRdb reanalysed the 5' RACE reads using MiXCR and keeps one entry per CDR3 protein. The sample has about a million distinct CDR3 sequences, roughly half seen once. This receptor was obtained from a woman aged 55-70 years in good health. The rearrangement uses TRBV18 and TRBJ2-7; D ambiguous. Sequences were obtained from blood. CDR3: CASSRAESCEQYF. The CDR3 DNA reads TGTGCCAGCTCACGAGCAGAATCCTGCGAGCAGTACTTC.